A selection of T cell receptor beta chains follows, all from one sample in a study of blood T cell repertoires in COVID-19. Sequencing used immunoSEQ multiplex PCR; TCRdb keeps in-frame clones, though not all of them. The sample shows tens of thousands of clones, 75% to 85% of them seen only once. The sample was peripheral blood. The receptors were sampled from a woman aged 55-75 years with acute or convalescent COVID-19. Each CDR3 is given with its conserved first and last residue. Fields, in order: clone size, D gene, V gene, J gene, CDR3 DNA, CDR3 protein. D genes are given only for firm matches. Size is stated for part of the rows, as once, few or many counts, or as a class when the clone is expanded.

clone_size: NA
d_call: NA
v_call: TRBV19
j_call: TRBJ1-1
cdr3_nt: TGTGCCAGTAGACAGGGCTTAACTAACACTGAAGCTTTCTTT
cdr3_aa: CASRQGLTNTEAFF

clone_size: few
d_call: NA
v_call: TRBV28
j_call: TRBJ1-2
cdr3_nt: TGTGCCAGCAGTTCCGCAGGGTCCTACACCTTC
cdr3_aa: CASSSAGSYTF

clone_size: NA
d_call: TRBD2
v_call: TRBV5-4
j_call: TRBJ2-1
cdr3_nt: TGTGCCAGCAGCTTGGCTAGCGGGGCCTCCTACAATGAGCAGTTCTTC
cdr3_aa: CASSLASGASYNEQFF

clone_size: few
d_call: NA
v_call: TRBV21-1
j_call: TRBJ1-1
cdr3_nt: TGTGCCAGCAGCCTAGAGGAGGGACTCCGGAACACTGAAGCTTTCTTT
cdr3_aa: CASSLEEGLRNTEAFF

clone_size: NA
d_call: TRBD2
v_call: TRBV3-1/TRBV3-2
j_call: TRBJ2-3
cdr3_nt: TGTGCCAGCAGCTATGGACTAGCGGGGATTGAGCAGTATTTT
cdr3_aa: CASSYGLAGIEQYF

clone_size: NA
d_call: NA
v_call: TRBV11-2
j_call: TRBJ1-1
cdr3_nt: TGTGCCAGCAGCTTAGCCCTAGGGACACTGAACACTGAAGCTTTCTTT
cdr3_aa: CASSLALGTLNTEAFF

clone_size: NA
d_call: NA
v_call: TRBV9
j_call: TRBJ1-1
cdr3_nt: TGTGCCAGCAGCCCAGGGCGGGGGGTGCGCGCTTTCTTT
cdr3_aa: CASSPGRGVRAFF

clone_size: NA
d_call: NA
v_call: TRBV6-6
j_call: TRBJ2-2
cdr3_nt: TGTGCCAGCAGTAATGCCGGGAAGAACACCGGGGAGCTGTTTTTT
cdr3_aa: CASSNAGKNTGELFF

clone_size: few
d_call: NA
v_call: TRBV2
j_call: TRBJ1-6
cdr3_nt: TGTGCCAGCAGTGACTCTCTCGGGGCCCTCCACTTT
cdr3_aa: CASSDSLGALHF

clone_size: NA
d_call: NA
v_call: TRBV11-2
j_call: TRBJ2-7
cdr3_nt: TGTGCCAGCACCCCTCGTACGGGCTCCTACGAGCAGTACTTC
cdr3_aa: CASTPRTGSYEQYF

clone_size: NA
d_call: NA
v_call: TRBV7-6
j_call: TRBJ1-3
cdr3_nt: TGTGCCAGCAGCAGCCAGGGATCCGAGAACTCTGGAAACACCATATATTTT
cdr3_aa: CASSSQGSENSGNTIYF

clone_size: NA
d_call: TRBD2
v_call: TRBV15
j_call: TRBJ2-1
cdr3_nt: TGTGCCACCAGCAGATCGACCGGTCGGACTAGCGGCTACAATGAGCAGTTCTTC
cdr3_aa: CATSRSTGRTSGYNEQFF

clone_size: few
d_call: TRBD1
v_call: TRBV7-2
j_call: TRBJ2-7
cdr3_nt: TGTGCCAGCAGCAACCACAGGGGCTCCTACGAGCAGTACTTC
cdr3_aa: CASSNHRGSYEQYF

clone_size: NA
d_call: TRBD1
v_call: TRBV6-5
j_call: TRBJ1-1
cdr3_nt: TGTGCCAGCAGCTTCAGGGGGCTGGCCACTGAAGCTTTCTTT
cdr3_aa: CASSFRGLATEAFF

clone_size: NA
d_call: NA
v_call: TRBV30
j_call: TRBJ1-1
cdr3_nt: TGTGCCTGGAGTCGTAGGAACACTGAAGCTTTCTTT
cdr3_aa: CAWSRRNTEAFF

clone_size: NA
d_call: TRBD2
v_call: TRBV5-4
j_call: TRBJ2-2
cdr3_nt: TGTGCCAGCAGCACTAGCGGGGGTGACACCGGGGAGCTGTTTTTT
cdr3_aa: CASSTSGGDTGELFF

clone_size: NA
d_call: TRBD2
v_call: TRBV11-2
j_call: TRBJ2-6
cdr3_nt: TGTGCCAGCAGCTCACTGGGACTAGCGGGAGCTGGGGCCAACGTCCTGACTTTC
cdr3_aa: CASSSLGLAGAGANVLTF

clone_size: once
d_call: NA
v_call: TRBV10-3
j_call: TRBJ2-5
cdr3_nt: TGTGCCATCAGTGAGTCGTACAGCGGAGAGGAGACCCAGTACTTC
cdr3_aa: CAISESYSGEETQYF

clone_size: NA
d_call: NA
v_call: TRBV7-2
j_call: TRBJ2-2
cdr3_nt: TGTGCCAGCAGCTACGGGGGGAACACCGGGGAGCTGTTTTTT
cdr3_aa: CASSYGGNTGELFF

clone_size: NA
d_call: TRBD1
v_call: TRBV13
j_call: TRBJ1-6
cdr3_nt: TGTGCCAGCAGCTTGGGACAGGGGAATTCACCCCTCCACTTT
cdr3_aa: CASSLGQGNSPLHF

clone_size: NA
d_call: NA
v_call: TRBV2
j_call: TRBJ1-1
cdr3_nt: TGTGCCAGCAGTGAGGGGGGGAACACTGAAGCTTTCTTT
cdr3_aa: CASSEGGNTEAFF

clone_size: NA
d_call: TRBD1
v_call: TRBV7-8
j_call: TRBJ2-1
cdr3_nt: TGTGCCAGCAGCCAGGGACAGTTCGATGAGCAGTTCTTC
cdr3_aa: CASSQGQFDEQFF

clone_size: NA
d_call: TRBD2
v_call: TRBV11-2
j_call: TRBJ2-3
cdr3_nt: TGTGCCAGCAGCTCCGGACTAGCGGGATCTACGCAGTATTTT
cdr3_aa: CASSSGLAGSTQYF

clone_size: NA
d_call: TRBD1
v_call: TRBV5-1
j_call: TRBJ2-7
cdr3_nt: TGCGCCAGCAGCACAACAGGGGTGGATTATGGGTACGAGCAGTACTTC
cdr3_aa: CASSTTGVDYGYEQYF

clone_size: NA
d_call: TRBD2
v_call: TRBV2
j_call: TRBJ2-5
cdr3_nt: TGTGCCAGCAGCGACCGACTAGCCCAAGAGACCCAGTACTTC
cdr3_aa: CASSDRLAQETQYF

clone_size: NA
d_call: NA
v_call: TRBV5-1
j_call: TRBJ1-4
cdr3_nt: TGCGCCAGCCGGGAGATTGGAGAAAAACTGTTTTTT
cdr3_aa: CASREIGEKLFF

clone_size: few
d_call: NA
v_call: TRBV7-2
j_call: TRBJ2-1
cdr3_nt: TGTGCCAGCAGCTTAGTCCAGGGTAACAATGAGCAGTTCTTC
cdr3_aa: CASSLVQGNNEQFF

clone_size: NA
d_call: NA
v_call: TRBV9
j_call: TRBJ2-7
cdr3_nt: TGTGCCAGCAGCCCGGGGAATTCCTACGAGCAGTACTTC
cdr3_aa: CASSPGNSYEQYF

clone_size: NA
d_call: NA
v_call: TRBV3-1/TRBV3-2
j_call: TRBJ2-7
cdr3_nt: TGTGCCAGCACCCAGACGGGATTCTCCTACGAGCAGTACTTC
cdr3_aa: CASTQTGFSYEQYF

clone_size: NA
d_call: NA
v_call: TRBV19
j_call: TRBJ1-1
cdr3_nt: TGTGCCAGTAGTAGCCCCGGGGACACTGAAGCTTTCTTT
cdr3_aa: CASSSPGDTEAFF

clone_size: NA
d_call: TRBD1
v_call: TRBV11-2
j_call: TRBJ2-5
cdr3_nt: TGTGCCAGCAGCGCGTCGATCACAGGGGGGTACTTC
cdr3_aa: CASSASITGGYF

clone_size: NA
d_call: NA
v_call: TRBV7-9
j_call: TRBJ1-1
cdr3_nt: TGTGCCAGCAGCTTGGGTTTTAGAGGGAGGGGCCCGCGAGACACTGAAGCTTTCTTT
cdr3_aa: CASSLGFRGRGPRDTEAFF

clone_size: few
d_call: NA
v_call: TRBV6-5
j_call: TRBJ2-7
cdr3_nt: TGTGCCAGCAGTCAACAGGGTCCTACGAGGCAGTACTTC
cdr3_aa: CASSQQGPTRQYF

clone_size: once
d_call: NA
v_call: TRBV6-2/TRBV6-3
j_call: TRBJ1-2
cdr3_nt: TGTGCCAGCAGCCTAAATACTTGGACTTTCTACACCTTC
cdr3_aa: CASSLNTWTFYTF

clone_size: once
d_call: NA
v_call: TRBV7-8
j_call: TRBJ1-3
cdr3_nt: TGTGCCAGCAGCTTATCACTAAACACCATATATTTT
cdr3_aa: CASSLSLNTIYF

clone_size: NA
d_call: NA
v_call: TRBV27
j_call: TRBJ1-1
cdr3_nt: TGTGCCAGCAGAAGGTCGGCGGCTGAAGCTTTCTTT
cdr3_aa: CASRRSAAEAFF

clone_size: once
d_call: TRBD2
v_call: TRBV7-2
j_call: TRBJ2-1
cdr3_nt: TGTGCCAGCAGCTTTCGCAGGACTAGAACTGTCCATGAGCAGTTCTTC
cdr3_aa: CASSFRRTRTVHEQFF

clone_size: NA
d_call: TRBD1
v_call: TRBV28
j_call: TRBJ1-1
cdr3_nt: TGTGCCAGCAGAACCCTCGGGACAGGGGGCAAGAACACTGAAGCTTTCTTT
cdr3_aa: CASRTLGTGGKNTEAFF

clone_size: once
d_call: NA
v_call: TRBV28
j_call: TRBJ1-1
cdr3_nt: TGTGCCAGCATCTCGAGCGGGCTCCGAGGCACTGAAGCTTTCTTT
cdr3_aa: CASISSGLRGTEAFF

clone_size: NA
d_call: TRBD2
v_call: TRBV10-2
j_call: TRBJ2-5
cdr3_nt: TGCGCCAGCAGTCTGACTAGCGAGACCCAGTACTTC
cdr3_aa: CASSLTSETQYF

clone_size: NA
d_call: TRBD1
v_call: TRBV12-3/TRBV12-4
j_call: TRBJ1-2
cdr3_nt: TGTGCCAGCAGTTTAGTCAGGGGGACTGGCTACACCTTC
cdr3_aa: CASSLVRGTGYTF

clone_size: NA
d_call: TRBD1
v_call: TRBV6-5
j_call: TRBJ2-3
cdr3_nt: TGTGCCAGCAATAGGGACAGGCCCACAGATACGCAGTATTTT
cdr3_aa: CASNRDRPTDTQYF

clone_size: NA
d_call: TRBD1
v_call: TRBV3-1/TRBV3-2
j_call: TRBJ2-7
cdr3_nt: TGTGCCAGCAGCCAGACCCCGGGACAGAGAATCTACGAGCAGTACTTC
cdr3_aa: CASSQTPGQRIYEQYF

clone_size: NA
d_call: TRBD1
v_call: TRBV16
j_call: TRBJ2-7
cdr3_nt: TGTGCCAGCAGCCAATCGGAGACAGGGTACGAGCAGTACTTC
cdr3_aa: CASSQSETGYEQYF

clone_size: once
d_call: TRBD1
v_call: TRBV2
j_call: TRBJ2-7
cdr3_nt: TGTGCCAGCAGTCCCAGAGCTACAGGGGGCTACGAGCAGTACTTC
cdr3_aa: CASSPRATGGYEQYF

clone_size: NA
d_call: TRBD1
v_call: TRBV28
j_call: TRBJ1-2
cdr3_nt: TGTGCCACCAGAATTCCGGGACAGGAGGCCGGCTACACCTTC
cdr3_aa: CATRIPGQEAGYTF

clone_size: NA
d_call: TRBD2
v_call: TRBV5-4
j_call: TRBJ2-3
cdr3_nt: TGTGCCAGCAGCCCGACTAGCGGGGGGGCAGATACGCAGTATTTT
cdr3_aa: CASSPTSGGADTQYF

clone_size: NA
d_call: TRBD1
v_call: TRBV5-1
j_call: TRBJ2-2
cdr3_nt: TGCGCCAGCAGCCCCGGGACAGGGAACACCGGGGAGCTGTTTTTT
cdr3_aa: CASSPGTGNTGELFF

clone_size: NA
d_call: TRBD1
v_call: TRBV5-1
j_call: TRBJ1-4
cdr3_nt: TGCGCCAGCAGCTCAGGACAGGGCACGTCGGGTGAAAAACTGTTTTTT
cdr3_aa: CASSSGQGTSGEKLFF

clone_size: NA
d_call: TRBD1
v_call: TRBV3-1/TRBV3-2
j_call: TRBJ1-1
cdr3_nt: TGTGCCAGCAGCCACGACTACAGGGGGCGAGAAGCTTTCTTT
cdr3_aa: CASSHDYRGREAFF

clone_size: NA
d_call: TRBD1
v_call: TRBV15
j_call: TRBJ1-5
cdr3_nt: TGTGCCACCAGCAGAGATTGGGACAGGGGGGGGCCCCAGCATTTT
cdr3_aa: CATSRDWDRGGPQHF

clone_size: NA
d_call: TRBD1
v_call: TRBV9
j_call: TRBJ2-7
cdr3_nt: TGTGCCAGCAGCGTTGGGACAGAGGGATACGAGCAGTACTTC
cdr3_aa: CASSVGTEGYEQYF

clone_size: NA
d_call: TRBD2
v_call: TRBV5-1
j_call: TRBJ2-1
cdr3_nt: TGCGCCAGCAGCTTGCGACTAGCGGGAGGGGAATCCAATGAGCAGTTCTTC
cdr3_aa: CASSLRLAGGESNEQFF

clone_size: NA
d_call: TRBD2
v_call: TRBV5-6
j_call: TRBJ2-5
cdr3_nt: TGTGCCAGCAGCTTGTTAGCGGGAGCCCAAGAGACCCAGTACTTC
cdr3_aa: CASSLLAGAQETQYF

clone_size: once
d_call: NA
v_call: TRBV27
j_call: TRBJ2-7
cdr3_nt: TGTGCCAGCAGTTTATCGGGGGGGGCCTCCTACGAGCAGTACTTC
cdr3_aa: CASSLSGGASYEQYF

clone_size: NA
d_call: TRBD2
v_call: TRBV5-4
j_call: TRBJ2-1
cdr3_nt: TGTGCCAGCAGCTTGCTAGCGGGAACCTACAATGAGCAGTTCTTC
cdr3_aa: CASSLLAGTYNEQFF